The following is a T cell receptor beta chain sequence with its context. The junction and the germline gene differ at one end; a read error may be behind it. The sample contains more than one DNA sequence encoding this CDR3. PCR was performed using 60 Vbeta and 13 Jbeta primers. Sequenced by immunoSEQ multiplex PCR; TCRdb stores in-frame clones only, minus some. The repertoire includes 100,000 to 120,000 clones, over 65% of them detected once, and 5% to 5.5% sits in the top ten. This sample was included in a study of cytomegalovirus exposure and HLA in healthy donors. Healthy bone marrow donors supplied every sample. There are 15 residues in the CDR3. CDR1 and CDR2 (germline): SGHRS, YFSETQ.

The material sequenced was PBMCs. The chain joins TRBV5-1 to TRBJ1-5; a possible D gene is TRBD1 (5 bases). The sequence derives from a woman in her thirties in good health and CMV-seropositive. CDR3 bases: TGCGCCAGCAGCTTGGACTTTGGGGCGTATCAGCCTCAGCATTTT. It is translated as CASSLDFGAYQPQHF. The full variable domain, in which reference TRBV5-1 and TRBJ1-5 provide the parts outside the CDR3, is KAGVTQTPRYLIKTRGQQVTLSCSPISGHRSVSWYQQTPGQGLQFLFEYFSETQRNKGNFPGRFSGRQFSNSRSEMNVSTLELGDSALYLCASSLDFGAYQPQHFGDGTRLSIL.